Shown below are 10 T cell receptor beta chains from a single sample sequenced in a study of blood T cell repertoires in COVID-19. The data were produced by immunoSEQ multiplex PCR, yet TCRdb's version contains in-frame clones alone and is incomplete. Of some 130,000 clones listed, about 91% were seen once; the top ten hold approximately 10%. Sequencing used peripheral blood. The receptors derive from a man between 50 and 59 years old with acute or convalescent COVID-19.

This sequence joins TRBV4-2 and TRBJ1-3; D gene uncertain. This CDR3 comprises 14 residues. Germline V gives CDR1 LGHNA, CDR2 YNFKEQ. Trimming took off 7 bases at V and 4 bases at J, with 14 bases between the two ends. The CDR3 bases are TGTGCCAGCATGAACTATCCGTCCGGAAACACCATATATTTT. Translated: CASMNYPSGNTIYF.

The chain links TRBV18 to TRBJ1-4, with TRBD1 matching over 9 bases. This CDR3 has 15 residues. Germline lookup yields CDR1 KGHSH and CDR2 LQKENI. The junction had 6 bases not matched to a gene; V was cut back by 4 bases and J by 6 bases. The CDR3 DNA sequence: TGTGCCAGCTCACTTCCCGGGACAGGGTATGAAAAACTGTTTTTT. Protein product: CASSLPGTGYEKLFF.

The rearrangement links TRBV2 to TRBJ2-2; 8 bases are shared with TRBD1. The trim removed 7 bases at V and 4 bases at J, leaving 8 bases unmatched. The CDR3 totals 15 residues. Germline CDR1 reads SNHLY; CDR2 reads FYNNEI. The CDR3 nucleotides read TGTGCCAGCATGCTCGGACAGGGCAGCACCGGGGAGCTGTTTTTT. This gives the protein CASMLGQGSTGELFF.

This chain connects TRBV6-6 to TRBJ2-3; TRBD1 matches 9 bases. Looked up from germline, CDR1 is MNHNY and CDR2 is SVGAGI (reference sequence). V trimming: 5 bases; J trimming: 3 bases; junction bases outside the gene matches: 9. The CDR3 covers 16 residues. CDR3: CASSHLPGQGTDTQYF. CDR3 nucleotides: TGTGCCAGCAGTCACCTTCCGGGACAGGGAACAGATACGCAGTATTTT.

This clone was seen a single time. The CDR3 coding sequence is TGTGCCTGGAATCTGGGAGATACGGATAATGAAAAACTGTTTTTT. Protein sequence: CAWNLGDTDNEKLFF. The rearrangement links TRBV30 to TRBJ1-4, with D uncertain. From germline, CDR1 is GTSNPN and CDR2 SVGIG (reference sequence). CDR3 size: 15 residues. V lost 4 bases, J lost 4 bases, and 16 bases lay in between. Variable domain in full (rest from reference TRBV30 and TRBJ1-4): SQTIHQWPATLVQPVGSPLSLECTVEGTSNPNLYWYRQAAGRGLQLLFYSVGIGQISSEVPQNLSASRPQDRQFILSSKKLLLSDSGFYLCAWNLGDTDNEKLFFGSGTQLSVL.

The chain combines TRBV12-2 with TRBJ2-1; the DNA was not compared with TRBD1, the D call given in the table. TRBV12-2 is labeled a pseudogene. The CDR3 is made up of 16 amino acids. The CDR3 loop reads CASRLGGRDCYNEQFF. Here the CDR3 DNA reads TGTGCAAGTCGCTTAGGTGGGCGCGATTGTTACAATGAGCAGTTCTTC.

This clone came up once. CDR3 in amino acids: CASSESGVANYGYTF. The DNA for the CDR3 is TGTGCCAGCAGTGAGTCAGGGGTAGCTAACTATGGCTACACCTTC. The chain uses TRBV6-1 and TRBJ1-2, with D tentatively TRBD1 (6 bases). From germline, CDR1 is MNHNS and CDR2 SASEGT. V lost 3 bases and J 0 bases, leaving 11 bases between the germline ends. This CDR3 comprises 15 residues.

The chain is built from TRBV4-2 and TRBJ2-1, with a weak D call TRBD2 (6 bases). V lost 4 bases, J lost 4 bases, and 17 bases lay in between. Germline assignment: CDR1 LGHNA and CDR2 YNFKEQ. The CDR3 totals 16 residues. CDR3 DNA: TGTGCCAGCAGCCGGACCACGGGAGCCCGATACAATGAGCAGTTCTTC. The encoded protein is CASSRTTGARYNEQFF.

The CDR3 here is CAWSVSGGTYEQYF. In DNA, the CDR3 is TGTGCCTGGAGTGTATCAGGGGGCACCTACGAGCAGTACTTC. The chain employs TRBV30 and TRBJ2-7; TRBD1 aligns across 8 bases. Germline-derived CDR1 and CDR2 are GTSNPN and SVGIG (reference sequence). The trim removed 0 bases at V and 2 bases at J, leaving 3 bases unmatched. This CDR3 contains 14 residues.

The J gene is TRBJ1-1, the V gene TRBV15, with a weak D call TRBD1 (6 bases). CDR1 is LNHNV, CDR2 YYDKDF, per germline (reference sequence). The CDR3 has 15 amino acids. V dropped 0 bases and J dropped 2 bases, with 10 bases sitting between them. The CDR3 sequence: CATSRDAGANTEAFF. The CDR3 nucleotides read TGTGCCACCAGCAGAGATGCAGGGGCAAACACTGAAGCTTTCTTT.